This T cell receptor beta chain was recovered during a study of glioma-infiltrating T cells after dendritic cell vaccination. Study summary: Patients received autologous tumor lysate-pulsed dendritic cell vaccination between about 2002 and 2012.

Before vaccination, two weeks after the third vaccination, and at progression, PBMC were collected. Primers: 60 V beta forward and 13 J beta reverse. The protocol was immunoSEQ multiplex PCR, while the TCRdb copy is restricted to in-frame clones and leaves out a portion. The top ten clones hold less than 3% of a sample with over 90,000 clones, 70% to 90% of them seen once. Trimming removed 3 bases from V and 4 bases from J, with 21 bases in between. In germline, CDR1 is PRHDT, CDR2 FYEKMQ (reference sequence). The length of the CDR3 is 17 residues. This clone showed up just once. The TCR comes from a human donor with glioblastoma. The rearrangement links TRBV13 to TRBJ1-2, with a weak D call TRBD1 (5 bases). The material was blood, obtained before dendritic cell vaccination. The CDR3 coding sequence is TGTGCCAGCAGCTTGCCGACAGACGTCGGGTCCATCTATGGCTACACCTTC. It yields the protein CASSLPTDVGSIYGYTF.